One sample yielded the 24 T cell receptor beta chains listed below, sequenced in a study of cytomegalovirus exposure and HLA in healthy donors. 60 Vbeta and 13 Jbeta primers were used in PCR. Using immunoSEQ multiplex PCR, the repertoire was profiled, and TCRdb retains in-frame clones only, with some absent. This table holds around 99,000 clones, around 70% found once. Sequenced: PBMCs. The receptors come from a woman between 70 and 85 years old in good health and CMV-seropositive.

V is TRBV27 and J is TRBJ2-5; 8 bases are a match to TRBD2. The V gene's germline CDR1 is MNHEY and CDR2 SMNVEV (reference sequence). This CDR3 region has 15 residues. V was pared by 3 bases and J by 2 bases, with 5 bases of the junction left unmatched. CDR3 sequence reads: CASSFLGLGQETQYF. For the CDR3, the DNA is TGTGCCAGCAGTTTTTTGGGACTAGGGCAAGAGACCCAGTACTTC.

This chain joins TRBV6-4 and TRBJ2-1; 10 bases are a match to TRBD1. There are 14 residues in the CDR3. Unmatched junction bases numbered 5, after V lost 6 bases and J lost 6 bases. The germline CDR1 and CDR2 sequences are MRHNA and SNTAGT. Here the CDR3 DNA reads TGTGCCAGCAGAAGACAGGGGGCTAGCAATGAGCAGTTCTTC. Its protein product is CASRRQGASNEQFF.

This clone showed up just once. The chain is built from TRBV6-1 and TRBJ2-5; 9 bases are a match to TRBD1. The CDR3 loop spans 14 amino acids. V lost 11 bases and J lost 6; bases outside the gene matches: 13. Germline loops: CDR1 MNHNS, CDR2 SASEGT. CDR3 in amino acids: CAGSSGQGWKTQYF. In DNA form, the CDR3 reads TGTGCCGGATCCTCGGGACAGGGTTGGAAGACCCAGTACTTC.

The rearrangement joins TRBV6-5 to TRBJ2-3; 9 nucleotides line up with TRBD2. Trimming cost V 6 bases and J 2 bases; bases outside gene matches: 6. Germline CDR1 is MNHEY and CDR2 is SVGAGI. The CDR3 spans 15 residues. CDR3 DNA sequence: TGTGCCAGCAGACCTAGCGGGGCCGACACAGATACGCAGTATTTT. This sequence encodes CASRPSGADTDTQYF.

This sequence joins TRBV4-1 and TRBJ1-4, with 7 bases that match TRBD1. J gave up 8 bases and V 4 bases, and 10 bases lay outside the gene matches. The germline V gene encodes CDR1 MGHRA and CDR2 YSYEKL. The CDR3 contains 15 residues. CDR3 region: CASSPWGRGEEKLFF. In nucleotides, the CDR3 is TGCGCCAGCAGCCCCTGGGGCAGGGGGGAAGAAAAACTGTTTTTT.

The chain is built from TRBV30 and TRBJ2-1; 10 nucleotides line up with TRBD1. The CDR3 is made up of 15 amino acids. The junction had 3 bases not matched to a gene; V was cut back by 1 base and J by 3 bases. From germline, CDR1 is GTSNPN and CDR2 SVGIG (reference sequence). CDR3 region: CAWSGGQGDYNEQFF. The CDR3 DNA reads as TGTGCCTGGAGTGGAGGACAGGGGGACTACAATGAGCAGTTCTTC.

As concerns this clone: An end of the junction differs from the germline gene, which may be a read error. The CDR3 is CSSSSEHNEQFF. CDR3 in DNA: TGTTCCAGCAGTTCCGAGCACAATGAGCAGTTCTTC. This chain links TRBV7-9 with TRBJ2-1; D call uncertain. There are 12 residues in the CDR3. Per the germline V gene, CDR1 is SEHNR and CDR2 is FQNEAQ (reference sequence).

The rearrangement links TRBV5-1 to TRBJ2-5; perhaps TRBD2 as D (7 bases). The length of the CDR3 is 16 residues. The germline CDR1 and CDR2 sequences are SGHRS and YFSETQ. V was clipped by 0 bases and J by 4 bases, with 16 bases between them. This CDR3 reads CASSLEGGGQIETQYF. CDR3 nucleotides: TGCGCCAGCAGCTTGGAGGGGGGGGGCCAGATAGAGACCCAGTACTTC.

This chain uses TRBV9 with TRBJ2-1; 8 nucleotides align to TRBD1. Trimming at V came to 1 base and at J to 2 bases, leaving 2 bases not matched to a gene. Germline CDR1 reads SGDLS; CDR2 reads YYNGEE. The CDR3 runs to 15 residues. The CDR3 sequence is CASSVIQGAYNEQFF. CDR3 sequence (DNA): TGTGCCAGCAGCGTAATACAGGGGGCCTACAATGAGCAGTTCTTC.

This clone was counted a few times. This chain connects TRBV10-3 to TRBJ2-1; 8 nucleotides align to TRBD2. Trimming took 7 bases from V and 6 from J; bases not matched to a gene: 8. Germline CDR1 reads ENHRY; CDR2 reads SYGVKD. The CDR3 is 14 amino acids. The CDR3 loop is CAITPGLGINEQFF. The CDR3 DNA reads TGTGCCATCACACCGGGACTAGGGATCAATGAGCAGTTCTTC.

This clone was observed a few times. The CDR3 sequence is CASSVRDSYNEQFF. DNA of the CDR3: TGTGCCAGCAGTGTCCGGGACAGTTACAATGAGCAGTTCTTC. This rearrangement joins TRBV6-5 to TRBJ2-1; 7 positions agree with TRBD1. CDR3 length: 14 amino acids. Germline CDR1 and CDR2: MNHEY and SVGAGI. V lost 5 bases and J lost 4; bases outside the gene matches: 5.

CDR3 in amino acids: CASSPRGDTQYF. CDR3 sequence (DNA): TGTGCCAGCAGCCCCAGGGGGGATACGCAGTATTTT. The chain couples TRBV11-2 to TRBJ2-3; 7 nucleotides line up with TRBD1. V shed 5 bases, J shed 6 bases, and the junction held 2 bases outside the gene matches. The germline CDR1 and CDR2 sequences are SGHAT and FQNNGV. The CDR3 loop spans 12 amino acids.

This clone has just a few counts. The rearrangement joins TRBV6-1 to TRBJ1-5; 7 nucleotides match TRBD1. The germline V gene has CDR1 MNHNS and CDR2 SASEGT. This CDR3 is 14 amino acids long. The V gene end was trimmed by 2 bases and the J gene end by 5 bases; junction bases not matched to a gene: 3. The CDR3: CASSETGAYQPQHF. CDR3 DNA sequence: TGTGCCAGCAGTGAAACAGGGGCCTATCAGCCCCAGCATTTT.

The chain uses TRBV7-6 and TRBJ2-1; D gene unclear. This CDR3 is built from 14 residues. Germline V CDR1 and CDR2: SGHVS, FNYEAQ. V gave up 4 bases and J gave up 3 bases, with 10 bases separating them. CDR3 coding DNA: TGTGCCAGCAGCTACCCGGAGAACTACAATGAGCAGTTCTTC. It specifies CASSYPENYNEQFF.

This clone has just a few counts. The sample holds other DNA sequences that translate to the same CDR3. The J gene is TRBJ1-1, the V gene TRBV29-1; D is undetermined. CDR1 is SQVTM and CDR2 is ANQGSEA in the germline V gene. The CDR3 covers 10 residues. V gave up 5 bases and J gave up 1 base, with 2 bases separating them. The chain's CDR3 is CSVQNTEAFF. The CDR3 DNA sequence: TGCAGCGTTCAGAACACTGAAGCTTTCTTT. The full variable domain, completed using reference TRBV29-1 and TRBJ1-1, is SAVISQKPSRDICQRGTSLTIQCQVDSQVTMMFWYRQQPGQSLTLIATANQGSEATYESGFVIDKFPISRPNLTFSTLTVSNMSPEDSSIYLCSVQNTEAFFGQGTRLTVV.

The V and J genes are TRBV15 and TRBJ2-3; unclear D gene. The CDR3 is made up of 14 amino acids. Germline CDR1 and CDR2: LNHNV and YYDKDF (reference sequence). V was clipped by 0 bases and J by 4 bases, with 8 bases between them. The CDR3 DNA follows: TGTGCCACCAGCAGAGATCGCCAGTCAGATACGCAGTATTTT. Its protein is CATSRDRQSDTQYF.

The chain recombines TRBV7-6 with TRBJ2-7, with TRBD2 as a possible D gene (7 bases). The CDR3 is 14 amino acids. The germline V gene encodes CDR1 SGHVS and CDR2 FNYEAQ. Trimming removed 5 bases at V and 5 bases at J, with 16 bases between. CDR3 coding DNA: TGTGCCAGCAGCCTACTAGGGAGGGGGGACGAGCAGTACTTC. The encoded protein is CASSLLGRGDEQYF.

This chain links TRBV4-2 with TRBJ2-1; D might be TRBD1 (5 bases). The germline V and J ends were trimmed by 4 bases and 9 bases, with 10 bases remaining between them. The CDR3 is made up of 12 amino acids. Germline loops: CDR1 LGHNA, CDR2 YNFKEQ. The chain's CDR3 is CASSRQQGEQFF. The CDR3 DNA follows: TGTGCCAGCAGCCGTCAGCAGGGTGAGCAGTTCTTC.

This clone was counted many times. The chain uses TRBV7-2 and TRBJ2-1; 12 bases line up with TRBD1. The junction had 1 base not matched to a gene; V was cut back by 4 bases and J by 6 bases. The CDR3 spans 14 residues. Germline V lookup: CDR1 SGHTA, CDR2 FQGNSA. DNA for the CDR3: TGTGCCAGCAGCTCGGGACAGGGGGCCAATGAGCAGTTCTTC. Amino acids: CASSSGQGANEQFF.

V is TRBV7-6 and J is TRBJ1-6; 9 positions match TRBD1. From germline, CDR1 is SGHVS and CDR2 FNYEAQ. With 1 base clipped from V and 6 bases from J, the junction kept 4 bases outside the gene matches. CDR3 length equals 16 residues. Written as DNA, the CDR3 is TGTGCCAGCAGCTTAGAGGGACAGGGCTTTAATTCACCCCTCCACTTT. This gives the protein CASSLEGQGFNSPLHF.

The chain combines TRBV7-2 with TRBJ1-1; D remains unclear. The CDR3 has 15 residues. V was clipped by 2 bases and J by 0 bases, with 10 bases between them. Germline assignment: CDR1 SGHTA and CDR2 FQGNSA. The DNA of the CDR3 is TGTGCCAGCAGCTTAACGCCGAGCTTGAACACTGAAGCTTTCTTT. Encoded protein: CASSLTPSLNTEAFF.

This clone turned up a few times. The chain links TRBV19 to TRBJ2-4; a possible D gene is TRBD2 (5 bases). Per germline, CDR1 LNHDA and CDR2 SQIVND (reference sequence). V was clipped by 8 bases and J by 5 bases, with 16 bases between them. The CDR3 is made up of 14 amino acids. CDR3 amino acids: CASAGQVGQNIQYF. CDR3 coding DNA: TGTGCCAGTGCGGGCCAGGTTGGGCAAAACATTCAGTACTTC.

The CDR3 spells CASSLGAGGYTQYF. CDR3 DNA: TGTGCCAGCAGCTTAGGTGCAGGGGGCTATACGCAGTATTTT. The chain is built from TRBV7-2 and TRBJ2-3; 8 positions match TRBD1. The junction had 4 bases not matched to a gene; V was cut back by 1 base and J by 7 bases. Germline CDR1 reads SGHTA; CDR2 reads FQGNSA. CDR3 size: 14 residues.

The chain has TRBV6-5 and TRBJ2-7, with 7 nucleotides matching TRBD2. CDR3 length: 15 amino acids. V lost 7 bases, J lost 1 base, and 10 bases stayed unmatched. The germline gives CDR1 MNHEY, CDR2 SVGAGI. CDR3 loop: CASTRSGIGSYEQYF. CDR3 coding DNA: TGTGCCAGCACAAGAAGCGGGATCGGGTCCTACGAGCAGTACTTC.